Included here is one TCR beta chain sequence, with context. The authors' processing: The assay estimated nucleated cells by amplifying reference gene primers. The method was immunoSEQ multiplex PCR; TCRdb's version includes in-frame clones alone and lacks a portion of them. V and J calls and clone size come straight from that table; D and trimming were deduced from the DNA. This repertoire shows 200,000 to 250,000 clones, 92% found once; its top ten account for more than 0.95%. The source of the sample is a study of blood T cell repertoires in COVID-19. Study background: Samples taken during acute and convalescent COVID-19 were collected in the United States, Italy and Spain. T cells, B-cell-depleted T cells, or PBMCs supplied cDNA or gDNA.

J lost 5 bases, V lost 2 bases, and 10 bases had no gene match. The germline V gene encodes CDR1 GTSNPN and CDR2 SVGIG (reference sequence). This CDR3 region has 16 residues. The TCR was taken from a man under 40 with acute or convalescent COVID-19. Sequencing was performed on peripheral blood. The rearrangement uses TRBV30 and TRBJ2-2; TRBD2 agrees at 8 bases. CDR3 nucleotide sequence: TGTGCCTGGAGTCGTCCGCCTCGGGGGGGGACCGGGGAGCTGTTTTTT. Protein product: CAWSRPPRGGTGELFF.